Listed below are T cell receptor beta chains from one sample, sequenced in a study of blood T cell repertoires in COVID-19. The assay was immunoSEQ multiplex PCR, and TCRdb's table has in-frame clones only and misses some. The table has about 60,000 clones, around 88% seen once. The sample taken for sequencing was peripheral blood. Receptors were obtained from a man in his sixties with acute or convalescent COVID-19. Each CDR3 is given with its conserved first and last residue. The D gene is left open where the match is weak. The listing skips clone size in some rows; elsewhere it reads once, few, many or a size class.

clone_size d_call cdr3_length j_call v_call cdr3_aa cdr3_nt
few . 15 TRBJ1-1 TRBV5-1 CASRPFSQLNTEAFF TGCGCCAGCAGGCCGTTCTCGCAGTTGAACACTGAAGCTTTCTTT
few TRBD2 15 TRBJ2-1 TRBV3-1/TRBV3-2 CASSQGLAEYNEQFF TGTGCCAGCAGCCAAGGCCTAGCGGAGTACAATGAGCAGTTCTTC
. TRBD1 16 TRBJ2-3 TRBV18 CASSRFRDRGTDTQYF TGTGCCAGCTCCCGATTCCGGGACAGGGGCACAGATACGCAGTATTTT
once TRBD2 18 TRBJ2-7 TRBV5-1 CASSLAGTSGRSAYEQYF TGCGCCAGCAGCTTGGCCGGGACTAGCGGGAGGAGCGCCTACGAGCAGTACTTC
. . 13 TRBJ1-2 TRBV2 CASSGTRSYGYTF TGTGCCAGCAGTGGAACAAGGAGCTATGGCTACACCTTC
. . 15 TRBJ2-3 TRBV5-4 CASSPVSSNTDTQYF TGTGCCAGCAGCCCGGTGTCTAGTAACACAGATACGCAGTATTTT
. TRBD1 19 TRBJ2-4 TRBV2 CASSESQSWTGKSKNIQYF TGTGCCAGCAGTGAATCTCAATCCTGGACAGGGAAGTCCAAAAACATTCAGTACTTC
. . 16 TRBJ2-6 TRBV3-1/TRBV3-2 CASSQDPGSGANVLTF TGTGCCAGCAGCCAAGATCCGGGCTCTGGGGCCAACGTCCTGACTTTC
. TRBD1 16 TRBJ2-1 TRBV9 CASSVPGTGSHNEQFF TGTGCCAGCAGCGTCCCCGGGACAGGCTCGCACAATGAGCAGTTCTTC
. TRBD1 16 TRBJ1-4 TRBV30 CAWSPLPGQRNEKLFF TGTGCCTGGAGTCCACTCCCGGGACAGCGTAATGAAAAACTGTTTTTT
once . 14 TRBJ2-2 TRBV6-2/TRBV6-3 CASSSGINTGELFF TGTGCCAGCAGTTCAGGAATCAACACCGGGGAGCTGTTTTTT
. TRBD2 16 TRBJ2-1 TRBV4-2 CASSRGTSGSGNEQFF TGTGCCAGCAGCCGGGGGACTAGCGGGAGTGGGAATGAGCAGTTCTTC
. . 13 TRBJ2-2 TRBV6-6 CASRPTATGELFF TGTGCCAGCAGACCGACAGCGACCGGGGAGCTGTTTTTT
. . 15 TRBJ1-2 TRBV5-1 CASSLGQPGGNGYTF TGCGCCAGCAGCTTGGGACAGCCCGGCGGGAATGGCTACACCTTC
. TRBD1 13 TRBJ2-7 TRBV28 CASSPTGIYEQYF TGTGCCAGCAGTCCGACAGGGATCTACGAGCAGTACTTC
. . 15 TRBJ1-2 TRBV11-2 CASSLTAGKSYGYTF TGTGCCAGCAGCTTAACAGCAGGGAAATCCTATGGCTACACCTTC
. . 13 TRBJ1-3 TRBV30 CAWGHWSGNTIYF TGTGCCTGGGGCCACTGGTCTGGAAACACCATATATTTT
once TRBD2 14 TRBJ2-1 TRBV28 CASSLNGRAIQQFF TGTGCCAGCAGTTTGAACGGGAGGGCCATCCAGCAGTTCTTC
. . 16 TRBJ1-5 TRBV2 CASNGPNRGANQPQHF TGTGCCAGCAATGGACCCAACCGGGGGGCCAATCAGCCCCAGCATTTT
. . 19 TRBJ1-1 TRBV3-1/TRBV3-2 CASSQEEGLGGQSNTEAFF TGTGCCAGCAGCCAAGAGGAAGGTCTTGGTGGGCAGTCGAACACTGAAGCTTTCTTT
few . 15 TRBJ1-1 TRBV6-5 CASSYSGRANTEAFF TGTGCCAGCAGTTACTCCGGCAGGGCGAACACTGAAGCTTTCTTT
once TRBD2 15 TRBJ2-4 TRBV28 CASSPDGRGKNIQYF TGTGCCAGCAGTCCGGACGGGAGGGGAAAAAACATTCAGTACTTC
few TRBD1 20 TRBJ2-2 TRBV11-3 CASSLGVDRGENQAAGELFF TGTGCCAGCAGCTTAGGGGTGGACAGGGGTGAGAACCAAGCGGCCGGGGAGCTGTTTTTT
. TRBD2 17 TRBJ2-1 TRBV4-2 CASSQDQGTSSLNEQFF TGTGCCAGCAGCCAAGATCAAGGGACTAGTTCTCTAAATGAGCAGTTCTTC
once TRBD1 15 TRBJ1-5 TRBV2 CASSWDSELYQPQHF TGTGCCAGCAGTTGGGACAGCGAGTTGTATCAGCCCCAGCATTTT
. TRBD1 12 TRBJ1-1 TRBV19 CASSRGDRAAFF TGTGCCAGTAGCCGAGGGGACAGGGCAGCTTTCTTT
. . 14 TRBJ2-5 TRBV4-1 CASSQVAPGETQYF TGCGCCAGCAGCCAAGTGGCACCCGGGGAGACCCAGTACTTC
. . 14 TRBJ1-1 TRBV7-2 CASSLLNMNTEAFF TGTGCCAGCAGCTTATTAAATATGAACACTGAAGCTTTCTTT
few TRBD1 16 TRBJ1-1 TRBV5-5 CASSPRTGAFNTEAFF TGTGCCAGCAGCCCTCGGACAGGGGCTTTTAACACTGAAGCTTTCTTT
. . 12 TRBJ2-7 TRBV18 CASSPKSREQYF TGTGCCAGCTCCCCAAAGTCCAGGGAGCAGTACTTC
. . 16 TRBJ2-3 TRBV5-1 CASSLAGPGRQNTQYF TGCGCCAGCAGCTTGGCCGGGCCAGGACGACAGAATACGCAGTATTTT
. . 14 TRBJ1-1 TRBV5-1 CASSLGQGLTEAFF TGCGCCAGCAGCTTGGGGCAGGGATTGACTGAAGCTTTCTTT
. TRBD1 11 TRBJ2-7 TRBV20-1 CSARIRTGQYF TGCAGTGCTAGAATTAGGACAGGGCAGTACTTC
once . 14 TRBJ1-1 TRBV3-1/TRBV3-2 CASSPWGENTEAFF TGTGCCAGCAGCCCCTGGGGGGAGAACACTGAAGCTTTCTTT
once TRBD2 14 TRBJ2-7 TRBV5-4 CASSLGTSIYEQYF TGTGCCAGCAGCTTGGGGACTAGTATTTACGAGCAGTACTTC
. TRBD1 13 TRBJ1-2 TRBV5-5 CASSYRDRGWNTF TGTGCCAGCAGCTACCGGGACAGGGGGTGGAACACCTTC
. . 17 TRBJ2-3 TRBV30 CAWSAWGLSYHTDTQYF TGTGCCTGGAGTGCGTGGGGCCTTTCCTATCACACAGATACGCAGTATTTT
once . 18 TRBJ2-5 TRBV4-2 CASSHPVGAGQYQETQYF TGTGCCAGCAGCCATCCTGTGGGGGCGGGACAGTACCAAGAGACCCAGTACTTC
once TRBD1 15 TRBJ1-6 TRBV10-3 CAISESNRGNSPLHF TGTGCCATCAGTGAGTCGAACAGGGGGAATTCACCCCTCCACTTT
. TRBD2 16 TRBJ2-1 TRBV19 CASRPRTSGFYNEQFF TGTGCCAGTAGACCACGGACTAGCGGGTTTTACAATGAGCAGTTCTTC